This T cell receptor beta chain was captured in a study of beta chain features in type 1 diabetes. General study points: The study found moderately but significantly shorter TCRB CDR3s in all four CD4+ subsets of Type 1 diabetes patients.

Turning to this clone: Its antigen is undetermined.

This CDR3 spans 11 amino acids. Germline loops: CDR1 GTSNPN, CDR2 SVGIG (reference sequence). V dropped 8 bases and J dropped 5; count of bases not matched to a gene: 1. Isolated RNA was reverse transcribed in full, so expressed TCRB transcripts were sequenced. Assay: immunoSEQ multiplex PCR; the TCRdb copy retains only in-frame clones and omits some. There are 50,000 to 55,000 clones in the sample; 55% to 80% occur only once, and around 0.29% lies in the top ten. V is TRBV30 and J is TRBJ2-3; 10 bases align to TRBD1. This receptor was obtained from a woman aged 25 to 39 with type 1 diabetes. Sequenced input: stem cell memory CD4+ T cells from blood. The CDR3 spells CAGQGGDTQYF. The DNA of the CDR3 is TGTGCCGGACAGGGGGGAGATACGCAGTATTTT.